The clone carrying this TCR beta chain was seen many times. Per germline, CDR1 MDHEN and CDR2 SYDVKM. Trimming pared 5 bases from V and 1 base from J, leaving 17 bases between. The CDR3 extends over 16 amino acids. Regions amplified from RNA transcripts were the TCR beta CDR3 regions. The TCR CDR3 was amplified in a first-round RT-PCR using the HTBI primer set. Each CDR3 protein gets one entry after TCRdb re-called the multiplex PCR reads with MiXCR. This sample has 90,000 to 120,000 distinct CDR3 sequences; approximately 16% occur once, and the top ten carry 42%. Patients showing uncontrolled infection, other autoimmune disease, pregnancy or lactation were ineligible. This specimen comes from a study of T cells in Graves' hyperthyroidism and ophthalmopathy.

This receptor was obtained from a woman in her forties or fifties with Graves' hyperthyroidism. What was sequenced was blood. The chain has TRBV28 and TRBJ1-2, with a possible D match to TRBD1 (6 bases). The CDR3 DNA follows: TGTGCCAGCAGTCGGGGGGACATAGACCTTAACTATGGCTACACCTTC. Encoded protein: CASSRGDIDLNYGYTF.